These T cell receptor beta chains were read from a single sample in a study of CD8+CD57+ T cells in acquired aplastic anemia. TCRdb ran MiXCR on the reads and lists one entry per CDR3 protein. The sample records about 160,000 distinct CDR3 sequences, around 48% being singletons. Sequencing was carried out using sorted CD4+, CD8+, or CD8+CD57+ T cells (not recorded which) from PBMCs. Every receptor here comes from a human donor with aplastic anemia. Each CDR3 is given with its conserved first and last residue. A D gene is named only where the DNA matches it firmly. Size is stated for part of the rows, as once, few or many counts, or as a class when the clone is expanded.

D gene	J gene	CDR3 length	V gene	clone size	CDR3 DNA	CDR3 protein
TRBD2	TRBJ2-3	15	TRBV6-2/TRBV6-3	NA	TGTGCCAGCAGTAAACTAGCGACTATTGGAGATACGCAGTATTTT	CASSKLATIGDTQYF
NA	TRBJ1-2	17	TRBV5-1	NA	TGCGCCAGCAGCCTCGGAGGAGGCGGACCGAGTGACTATGGCTACACCTTC	CASSLGGGGPSDYGYTF
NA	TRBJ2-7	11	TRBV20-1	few	TGCAGTGCTGTACAGGGTTACGAGCAGTACTTC	CSAVQGYEQYF
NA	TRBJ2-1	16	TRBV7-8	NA	TGTGCCAGCAGCTTCCAGTTCAGCCCCACAAACAATGAGCAGTTCTTC	CASSFQFSPTNNEQFF
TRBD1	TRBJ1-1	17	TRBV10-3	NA	TGTGCCATCAGTGGGTCCCCAGGACAGGGTCGTAGGAGTGAAGCTTTCTTT	CAISGSPGQGRRSEAFF
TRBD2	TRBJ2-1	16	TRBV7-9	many	TGTGCCAGCAGCTTAGGCGAACTAGCGGGAGGGGATGAGCAGTTCTTC	CASSLGELAGGDEQFF
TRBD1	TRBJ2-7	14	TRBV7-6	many	TGTGCCAGCAGCTTTAGACAGGGGGCTTACGAGCAGTACTTC	CASSFRQGAYEQYF
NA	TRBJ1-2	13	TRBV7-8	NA	TGTGCCAGCAGCTTGGATGTTAACTATGGCTACACCTTC	CASSLDVNYGYTF
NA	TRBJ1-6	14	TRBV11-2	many	TGTGCCAGCAGGACAGCCGAGTATAATTCACCCCTCCACTTT	CASRTAEYNSPLHF
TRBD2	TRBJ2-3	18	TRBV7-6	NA	TGTGCTAGCAGCTCTGCCGGGACTAGCGGGGCAAGGCCAGATACGCAGTATTTT	CASSSAGTSGARPDTQYF
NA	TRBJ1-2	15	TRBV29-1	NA	TGCAGCGTTCCTACCCAGGGCTATCAAGGTTATGGCTACACCTTC	CSVPTQGYQGYGYTF
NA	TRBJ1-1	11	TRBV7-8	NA	TGTGCCAGCAGCCCCTGGACTGAAGCTTTCTTT	CASSPWTEAFF
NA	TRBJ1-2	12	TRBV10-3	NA	TGTGCCATCAGTGAGCCGGCAGAAGGCTACACCTTC	CAISEPAEGYTF
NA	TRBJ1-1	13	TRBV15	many	TGTGCCACCAGCAGTACGTTGAACACTGAAGCTTTCTTT	CATSSTLNTEAFF
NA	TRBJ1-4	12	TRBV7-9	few	TGTGCCAGCAGCTTGCTAGGTGAAAAACTGTTTTTT	CASSLLGEKLFF
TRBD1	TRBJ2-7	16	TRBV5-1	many	TGCGCCAGCAGCAATAGACCGGGACAGGGGACCTACGAGCAGTACTTC	CASSNRPGQGTYEQYF
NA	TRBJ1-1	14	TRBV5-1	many	TGCGCCAGCAGTAGGGACATGATGAACACTGAAGCTTTCTTT	CASSRDMMNTEAFF
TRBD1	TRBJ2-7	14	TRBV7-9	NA	TGTGCCAGCAGTTCGATGGGACAGGGCAACGAGCAGTACTTC	CASSSMGQGNEQYF
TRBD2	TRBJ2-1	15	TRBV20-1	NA	TGCAGTGCTAGAGATCCTAGCGGGGCCTACAATGAGCAGTTCTTC	CSARDPSGAYNEQFF
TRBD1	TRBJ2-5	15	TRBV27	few	TGTGCCAGCAGTCCTACCTCGACAGGGTTGAAGACCCAGTACTTC	CASSPTSTGLKTQYF
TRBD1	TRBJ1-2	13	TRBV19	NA	TGTGCCAGTAAGTCCGGACAGGGGGATGGCTACACCTTC	CASKSGQGDGYTF
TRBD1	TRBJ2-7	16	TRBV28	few	TGTGCCAGCAGTTTAATCTATGAGGACAGGGTAAATGAGCAGTACTTC	CASSLIYEDRVNEQYF
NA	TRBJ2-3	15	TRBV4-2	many	TGTGCCAGCAGCCAAGATCAGCGGAGCACAGATACGCAGTATTTT	CASSQDQRSTDTQYF
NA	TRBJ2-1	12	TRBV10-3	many	TGTGCCATCAGTGAGTACTACAATGAGCAGTTCTTC	CAISEYYNEQFF
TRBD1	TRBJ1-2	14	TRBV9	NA	TGTGCCAGCAGCTCGCAGGGGGCCAGTTATGGCTACACCTTC	CASSSQGASYGYTF
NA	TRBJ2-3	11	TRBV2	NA	TGTGCCAGCATGAAGACAGATACGCAGTATTTT	CASMKTDTQYF
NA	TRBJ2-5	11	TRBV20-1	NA	TGCAGTGCTGTTTCACCAGAGACCCAGTACTTC	CSAVSPETQYF
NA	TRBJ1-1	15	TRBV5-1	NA	TGCGCCAGCAGCTTGAACAGGGTGACGAACACTGAAGCTTTCTTT	CASSLNRVTNTEAFF
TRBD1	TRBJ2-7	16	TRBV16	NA	TGTGCCAGCAGCCAATCCGGGACAGGGTTACGGTACGAGCAGTACTTC	CASSQSGTGLRYEQYF